Listed here is a single TCR beta chain. Antigen unknown. CDR3 length equals 16 residues. With V trimmed by 5 bases and J by 4 bases, 5 bases remained unmatched. Germline CDR1 and CDR2: MNHNY and SVGAGI (reference sequence). Authors' methods: ImmunoSEQ sequences covered only the junction and lacked quality scores; filtering therefore differed. Some clones are missing from TCRdb's copy, which holds only in-frame ones; the method was immunoSEQ multiplex PCR. The DNA gave D and trimming, while V, J and clone size come from that table. This table has more than 2,000,000 clones, over 90% appearing once. This sample is drawn from a study of shared clonotypes between healthy human individuals. Regarding the study as a whole: The four-donor shared clonotypes exceeded non-shared clonotypes in generation probability, with non-shared ones scoring lower. Naive CD4 clonotype sharing across a few donors was approximately 5.2%.

This sequence originates from a man between 18 and 35 years old in good health. Some clones in this sample may be carry-over from other donors' samples. This chain uses TRBV6-6 with TRBJ2-5, with 15 bases lining up with TRBD2. Sequenced: naive CD4+ T cells from PBMCs. As to subset: CD45RA+ positively selected. CDR3 residues: CASSGTSGRRVETQYF. DNA for the CDR3: TGTGCCAGCAGTGGGACTAGCGGGAGGAGGGTAGAGACCCAGTACTTC.